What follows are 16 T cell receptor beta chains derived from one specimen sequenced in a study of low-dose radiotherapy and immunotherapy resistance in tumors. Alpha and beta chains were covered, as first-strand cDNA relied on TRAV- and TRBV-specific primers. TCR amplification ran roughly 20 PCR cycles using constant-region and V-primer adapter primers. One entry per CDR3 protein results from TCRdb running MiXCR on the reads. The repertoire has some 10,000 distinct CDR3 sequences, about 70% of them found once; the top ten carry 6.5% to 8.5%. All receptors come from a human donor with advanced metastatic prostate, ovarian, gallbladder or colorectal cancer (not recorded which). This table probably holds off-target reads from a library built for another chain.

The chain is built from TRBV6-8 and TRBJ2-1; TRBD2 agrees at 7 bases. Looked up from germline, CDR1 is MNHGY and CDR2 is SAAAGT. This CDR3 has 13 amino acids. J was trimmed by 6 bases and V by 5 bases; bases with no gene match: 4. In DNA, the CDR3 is TGTGCCAGCAGTACCAGGGAGGGCAATGAGCAGTTCTTC. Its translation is CASSTREGNEQFF.

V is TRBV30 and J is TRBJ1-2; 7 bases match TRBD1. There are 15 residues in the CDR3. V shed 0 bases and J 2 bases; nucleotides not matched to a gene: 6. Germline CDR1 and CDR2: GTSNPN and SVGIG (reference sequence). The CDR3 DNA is TGTGCCTGGAGTGTAGGTCAGGGGGTAAACTATGGCTACACCTTC. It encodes CAWSVGQGVNYGYTF.

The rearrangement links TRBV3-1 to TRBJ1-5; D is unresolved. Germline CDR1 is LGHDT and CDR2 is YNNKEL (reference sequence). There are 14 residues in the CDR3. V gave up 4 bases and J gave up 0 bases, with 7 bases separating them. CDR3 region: CASSLEGSNQPQHF. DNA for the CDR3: TGTGCCAGCAGCCTGGAGGGTAGCAATCAGCCCCAGCATTTT. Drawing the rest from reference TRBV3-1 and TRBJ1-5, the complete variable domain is DTAVSQTPKYLVTQMGNDKSIKCEQNLGHDTMYWYKQDSKKFLKIMFSYNNKELIINETVPNRFSPKSPDKAHLNLHINSLELGDSAVYFCASSLEGSNQPQHFGDGTRLSIL.

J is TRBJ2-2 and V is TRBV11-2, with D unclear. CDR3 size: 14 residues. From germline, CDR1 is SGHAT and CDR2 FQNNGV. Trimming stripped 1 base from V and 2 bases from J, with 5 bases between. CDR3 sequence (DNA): TGTGCCAGCAGCTTAGCCCAAAACACCGGGGAGCTGTTTTTT. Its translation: CASSLAQNTGELFF.

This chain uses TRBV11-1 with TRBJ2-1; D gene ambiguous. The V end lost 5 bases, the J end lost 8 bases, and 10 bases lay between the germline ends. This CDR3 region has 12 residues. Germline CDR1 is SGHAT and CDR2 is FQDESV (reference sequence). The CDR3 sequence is CASSPYAHEQFF. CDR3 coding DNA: TGTGCCAGCAGCCCTTACGCACATGAGCAGTTCTTC.

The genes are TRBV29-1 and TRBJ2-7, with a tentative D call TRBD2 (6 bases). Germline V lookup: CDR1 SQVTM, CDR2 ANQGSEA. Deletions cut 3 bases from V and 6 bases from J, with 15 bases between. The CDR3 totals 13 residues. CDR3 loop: CSVERDGLREQYF. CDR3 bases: TGCAGCGTTGAGCGGGACGGCCTTCGCGAGCAGTACTTC.

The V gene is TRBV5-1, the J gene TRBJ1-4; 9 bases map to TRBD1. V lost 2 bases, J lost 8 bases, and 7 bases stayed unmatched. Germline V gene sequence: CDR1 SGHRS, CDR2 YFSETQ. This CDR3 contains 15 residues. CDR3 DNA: TGCGCCAGCAGCTTTGGACAGGGGCTAGGCGAAAAACTGTTTTTT. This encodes CASSFGQGLGEKLFF.

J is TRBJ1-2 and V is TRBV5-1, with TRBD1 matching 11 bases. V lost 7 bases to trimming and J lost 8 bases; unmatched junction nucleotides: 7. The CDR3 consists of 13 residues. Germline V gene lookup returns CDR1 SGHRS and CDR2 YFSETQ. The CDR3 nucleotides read TGCGCCAGCGGTTCGGACAGGGGGCTCGGCTACACCTTC. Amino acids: CASGSDRGLGYTF.

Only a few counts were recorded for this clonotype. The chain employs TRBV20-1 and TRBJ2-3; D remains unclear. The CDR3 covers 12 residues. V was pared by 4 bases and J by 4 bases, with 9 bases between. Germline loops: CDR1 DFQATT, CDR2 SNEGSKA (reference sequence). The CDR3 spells CSATRQSDTQYF. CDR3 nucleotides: TGCAGTGCTACTAGGCAGTCAGATACGCAGTATTTT.

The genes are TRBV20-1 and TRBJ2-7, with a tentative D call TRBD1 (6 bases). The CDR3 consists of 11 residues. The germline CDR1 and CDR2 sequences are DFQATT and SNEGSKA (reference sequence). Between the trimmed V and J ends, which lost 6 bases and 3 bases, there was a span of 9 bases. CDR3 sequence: CSAADSYEQYF. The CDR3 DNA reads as TGCAGTGCCGCGGACAGCTACGAGCAGTACTTC.

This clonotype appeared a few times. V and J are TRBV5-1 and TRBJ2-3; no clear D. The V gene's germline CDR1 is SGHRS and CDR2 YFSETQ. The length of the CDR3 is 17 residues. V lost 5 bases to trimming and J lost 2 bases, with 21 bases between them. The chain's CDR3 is CASSQPPLSLDTDTQYF. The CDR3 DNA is TGCGCCAGCAGTCAGCCTCCCCTCTCCCTTGACACAGATACGCAGTATTTT.

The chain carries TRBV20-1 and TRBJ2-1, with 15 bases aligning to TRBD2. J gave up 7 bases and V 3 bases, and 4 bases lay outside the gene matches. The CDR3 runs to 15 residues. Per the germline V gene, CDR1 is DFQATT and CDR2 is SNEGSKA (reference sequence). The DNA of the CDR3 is TGCAGTGCTAGGTACGGACTAGCGGGAGGGAATGAGCAGTTCTTC. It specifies CSARYGLAGGNEQFF.

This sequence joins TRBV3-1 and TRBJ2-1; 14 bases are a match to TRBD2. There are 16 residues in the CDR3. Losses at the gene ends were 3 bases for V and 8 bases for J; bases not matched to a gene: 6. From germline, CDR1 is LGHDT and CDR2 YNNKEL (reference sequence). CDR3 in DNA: TGTGCCAGCAGCCATACGGGACTAGCGGGAGTGGATGAGCAGTTCTTC. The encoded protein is CASSHTGLAGVDEQFF.

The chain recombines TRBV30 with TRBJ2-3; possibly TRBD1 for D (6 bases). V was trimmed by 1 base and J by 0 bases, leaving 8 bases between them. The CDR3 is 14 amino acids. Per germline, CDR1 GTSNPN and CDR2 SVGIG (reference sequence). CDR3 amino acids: CAWSAGASTDTQYF. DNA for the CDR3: TGTGCCTGGAGTGCAGGGGCTAGCACAGATACGCAGTATTTT. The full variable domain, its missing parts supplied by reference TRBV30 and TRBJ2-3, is SQTIHQWPATLVQPVGSPLSLECTVEGTSNPNLYWYRQAAGRGLQLLFYSVGIGQISSEVPQNLSASRPQDRQFILSSKKLLLSDSGFYLCAWSAGASTDTQYFGPGTRLTVL.

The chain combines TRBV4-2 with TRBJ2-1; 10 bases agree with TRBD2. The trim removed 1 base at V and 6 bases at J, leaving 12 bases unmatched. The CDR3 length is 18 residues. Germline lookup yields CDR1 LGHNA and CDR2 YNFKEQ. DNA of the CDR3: TGTGCCAGCAGCCAAGTGAAAGGTCGAGCGGGAGGGTCCAATGAGCAGTTCTTC. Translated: CASSQVKGRAGGSNEQFF.

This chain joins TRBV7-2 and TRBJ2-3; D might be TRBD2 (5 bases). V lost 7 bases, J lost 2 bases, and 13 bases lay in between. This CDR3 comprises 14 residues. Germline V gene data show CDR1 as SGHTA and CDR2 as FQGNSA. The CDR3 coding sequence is TGTGCCAGCAATTCGGGATCCCTCACAGATACGCAGTATTTT. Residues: CASNSGSLTDTQYF.